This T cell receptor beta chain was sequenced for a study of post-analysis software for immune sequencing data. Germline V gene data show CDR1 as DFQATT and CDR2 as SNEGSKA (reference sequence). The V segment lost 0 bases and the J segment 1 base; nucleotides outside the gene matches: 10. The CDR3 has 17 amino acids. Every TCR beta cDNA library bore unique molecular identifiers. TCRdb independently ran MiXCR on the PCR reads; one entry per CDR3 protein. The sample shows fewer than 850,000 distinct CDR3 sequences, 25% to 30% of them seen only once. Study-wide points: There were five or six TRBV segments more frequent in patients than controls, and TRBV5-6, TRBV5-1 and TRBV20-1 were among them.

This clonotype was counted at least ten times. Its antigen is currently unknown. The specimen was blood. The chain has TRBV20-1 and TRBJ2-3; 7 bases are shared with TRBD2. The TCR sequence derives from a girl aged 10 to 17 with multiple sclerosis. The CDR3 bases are TGCAGTGCTAGAGATCTCCGTGTAGCGGGCGGCACAGATACGCAGTATTTT. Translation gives CSARDLRVAGGTDTQYF.